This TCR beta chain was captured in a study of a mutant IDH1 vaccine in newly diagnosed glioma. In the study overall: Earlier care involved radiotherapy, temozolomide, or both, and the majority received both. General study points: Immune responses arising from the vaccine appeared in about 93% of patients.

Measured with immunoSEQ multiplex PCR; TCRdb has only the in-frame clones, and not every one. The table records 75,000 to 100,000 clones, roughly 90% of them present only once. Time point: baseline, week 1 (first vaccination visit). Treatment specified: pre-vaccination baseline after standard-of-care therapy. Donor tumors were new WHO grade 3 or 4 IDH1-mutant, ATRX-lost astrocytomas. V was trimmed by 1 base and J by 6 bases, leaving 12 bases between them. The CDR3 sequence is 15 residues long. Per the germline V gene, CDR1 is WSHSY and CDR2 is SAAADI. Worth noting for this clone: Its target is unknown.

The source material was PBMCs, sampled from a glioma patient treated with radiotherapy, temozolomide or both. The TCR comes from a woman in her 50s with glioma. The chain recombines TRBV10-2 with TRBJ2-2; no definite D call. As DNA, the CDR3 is TGCGCCAGCAGTGAGTTACGCCAGGCGTCCGGGGAGCTGTTTTTT. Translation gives CASSELRQASGELFF.